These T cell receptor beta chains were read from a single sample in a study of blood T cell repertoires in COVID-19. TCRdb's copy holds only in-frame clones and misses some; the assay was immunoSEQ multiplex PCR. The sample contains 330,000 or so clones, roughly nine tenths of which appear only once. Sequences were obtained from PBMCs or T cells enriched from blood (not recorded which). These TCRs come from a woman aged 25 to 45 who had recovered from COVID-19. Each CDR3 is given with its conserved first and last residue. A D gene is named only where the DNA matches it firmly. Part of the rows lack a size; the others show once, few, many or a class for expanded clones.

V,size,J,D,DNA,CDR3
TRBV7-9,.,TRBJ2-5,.,TGTGCCAGCAGCCTACAATCCGGGAAAGAGACCCAGTACTTC,CASSLQSGKETQYF
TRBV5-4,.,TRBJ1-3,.,TGTGCCAGCAGCTCTCCCAGGGGCCCTGGAAACACCATATATTTT,CASSSPRGPGNTIYF
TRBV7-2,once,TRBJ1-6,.,TGTGCCAGCAGCGACCTCGGGTTGAATTCACCCCTCCACTTT,CASSDLGLNSPLHF
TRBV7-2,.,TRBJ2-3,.,TGTGCCAGCACCTACACGGGGAAGCAGACCCTGAGAGATACGCAGTATTTT,CASTYTGKQTLRDTQYF
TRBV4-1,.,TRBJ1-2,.,.,CASSQEWATGNTF
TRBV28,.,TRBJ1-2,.,TGTGCCAGCAGTCGAGATGTATTTCTCTATGGCTACACCTTC,CASSRDVFLYGYTF
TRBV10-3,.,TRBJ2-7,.,TGTGCCATCAGTGACACAGGGAGTCCCTACGAGCAGTACTTC,CAISDTGSPYEQYF
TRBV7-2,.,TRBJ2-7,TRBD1,TGTGCCAGCAGCTTTGGGACAGGTTCCTACGAGCAGTACTTC,CASSFGTGSYEQYF
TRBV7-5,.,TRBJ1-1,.,TGTGCCAGAAGCTGGACAGGGGGCGATACTGAAGCTTTCTTT,CARSWTGGDTEAFF
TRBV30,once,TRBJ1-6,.,TGTGCCTGGAGTCTCGGGGGGCCCCCGATCGGTTCACCCCTCCACTTT,CAWSLGGPPIGSPLHF
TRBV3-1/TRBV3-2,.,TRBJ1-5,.,TGTGCCAGCAGCCAGAACAGCCTAAATCAGCCCCAGCATTTT,CASSQNSLNQPQHF
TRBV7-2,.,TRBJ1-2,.,TGTGCCAGCAGCTTAGGCGGGCAGGGGTATGGCTACACCTTC,CASSLGGQGYGYTF
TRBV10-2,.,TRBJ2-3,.,TGCGCCAGCGAGCAGCGGAGCACAGATACGCAGTATTTT,CASEQRSTDTQYF
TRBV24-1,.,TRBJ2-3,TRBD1,TGTGCCACCAGTGAGCTAGGGGGCTATACGCAGTATTTT,CATSELGGYTQYF
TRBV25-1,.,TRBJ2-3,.,TGTGCCAGCAGTGATTCAGGGGATACGCAGTATTTT,CASSDSGDTQYF
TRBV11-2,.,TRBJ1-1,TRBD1,TGTGCCAGCAGCTCGGACAGGGGTGGAACTGAAGCTTTCTTT,CASSSDRGGTEAFF
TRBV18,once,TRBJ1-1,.,TGTGCCAGCTCACCAAACAGCCAGAACACTGAAGCTTTCTTT,CASSPNSQNTEAFF
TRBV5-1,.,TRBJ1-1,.,TGCGCCAGCAGCGGACACAAGGGCACTGAAGCTTTCTTT,CASSGHKGTEAFF
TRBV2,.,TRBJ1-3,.,TGTGCCAGCAGTGAATCGGCGGTAGACTCTGGAAACACCATATATTTT,CASSESAVDSGNTIYF
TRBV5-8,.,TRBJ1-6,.,TGTGCCAGCAGCTTGGTAAATTCACCCCTCCACTTT,CASSLVNSPLHF
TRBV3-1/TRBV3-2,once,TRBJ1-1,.,TGTGCCAGCAGCCAGACAGGAAACACTGAAGCTTTCTTT,CASSQTGNTEAFF
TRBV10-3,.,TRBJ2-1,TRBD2,TGTGCCATCAGTGCTACTAGCGGGAGTATCCACAATGAGCAGTTCTTC,CAISATSGSIHNEQFF
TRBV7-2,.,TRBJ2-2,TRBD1,TGTGCCAGCAGCTTATGGACAGGGGACACCGGGGAGCTGTTTTTT,CASSLWTGDTGELFF
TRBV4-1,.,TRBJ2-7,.,TGCGCCAGCAGCCAAGATAAAAAGGAGAAGGTTTTCGAGCAGTACTTC,CASSQDKKEKVFEQYF
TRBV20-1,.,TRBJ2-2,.,TGCAGTGCTAGTTGGGCAGGACTTAACACCGGGGAGCTGTTTTTT,CSASWAGLNTGELFF
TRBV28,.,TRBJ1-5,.,TGTGCCAGCAGTTTAAGGGATTGGGGGAGGAATCAGCCCCAGCATTTT,CASSLRDWGRNQPQHF
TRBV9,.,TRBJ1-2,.,TGTGCCAGCACCAGGGGTGGGGGTGGCTACACCTTC,CASTRGGGGYTF
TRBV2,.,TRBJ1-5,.,TGTGCCAGCAGTGACCTTAGCAATCAGCCCCAGCATTTT,CASSDLSNQPQHF
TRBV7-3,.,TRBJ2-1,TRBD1,TGTGCCAGCAGCTCACCGGGACAGGGACGGTTGGGTGAGCAGTTCTTC,CASSSPGQGRLGEQFF
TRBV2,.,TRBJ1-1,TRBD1,TGTGCCAGCAAGGGACAGGGGATGAACACTGAAGCTTTCTTT,CASKGQGMNTEAFF
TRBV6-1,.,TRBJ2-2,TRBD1,TGTGCCAGCAGTGAAGTGACAGGGACCGGGGAGCTGTTTTTT,CASSEVTGTGELFF
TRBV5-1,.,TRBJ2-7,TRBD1,TGCGCCAGCAGCTCGACAGGGAGCCCTATCTACGAGCAGTACTTC,CASSSTGSPIYEQYF
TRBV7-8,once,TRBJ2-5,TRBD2,TGTGCCAGCAGCTTGGCCAGGGAGGGGACCCAGTACTTC,CASSLAREGTQYF
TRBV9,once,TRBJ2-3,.,TGTGCCAGCAGCGTCAGTACGGGGAGCACAGATACGCAGTATTTT,CASSVSTGSTDTQYF
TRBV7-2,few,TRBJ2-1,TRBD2,TGTGCCAGCAGCTTAGCCCCTAGCGGGGGAAACAATGAGCAGTTCTTC,CASSLAPSGGNNEQFF
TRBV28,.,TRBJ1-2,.,TGTGCCAGCACCCCCACAGGGAACTATGGCTACACCTTC,CASTPTGNYGYTF
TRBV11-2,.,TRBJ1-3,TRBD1,TGTGCCAGCGCGGCTGCGGGACAGTGGAACACCATATATTTT,CASAAAGQWNTIYF
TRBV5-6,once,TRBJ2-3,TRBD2,TGTGCCAGCAGCTGGTTGACTAGCGGGAGGGCAGATACGCAGTATTTT,CASSWLTSGRADTQYF
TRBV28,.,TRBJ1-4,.,TGTGCCAGCAGTTTAGGGGGAACTACAGGGTCAAAACTGTTTTTT,CASSLGGTTGSKLFF
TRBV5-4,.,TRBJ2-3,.,TGTGCCAGCAGCTTCGGGGGAGGCCCCCCAGATACGCAGTATTTT,CASSFGGGPPDTQYF
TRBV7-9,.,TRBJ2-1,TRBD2,TGTGCCAGCAGCCCTCTCGGGGGGGGGACTTACAATGAGCAGTTCTTC,CASSPLGGGTYNEQFF
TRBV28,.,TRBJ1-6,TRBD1,TGTGCCAGCAGTCCGCGACAGGGGGTTTCACCCCTCCACTTT,CASSPRQGVSPLHF
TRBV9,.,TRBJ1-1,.,TGTGCCAGCAGCGTAGGGGCCCCAGTCCGGGGGGACACTGAAGCTTTCTTT,CASSVGAPVRGDTEAFF
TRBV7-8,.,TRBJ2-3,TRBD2,TGTGCCAGCAGCAAAGTGGGTGGTAGCGGGGGCACAGATACGCAGTATTTT,CASSKVGGSGGTDTQYF
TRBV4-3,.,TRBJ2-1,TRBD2,TGCGCCAGCAGCCAAGATCATCGGACGGGAGGCGCCTACAATGAGCAGTTCTTC,CASSQDHRTGGAYNEQFF
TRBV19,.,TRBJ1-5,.,TGTGCCAGTAATTTCCAGGGAGGACAGCCCCAGCATTTT,CASNFQGGQPQHF
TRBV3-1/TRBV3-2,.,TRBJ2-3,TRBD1,TGTGCCAGCAGCACCCCAGGGGGAGCAGATACGCAGTATTTT,CASSTPGGADTQYF
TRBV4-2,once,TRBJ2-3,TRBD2,TGTGCCAGCAGCAAGAAGCGGGGGGGGAACTTAGGTACAGATACGCAGTATTTT,CASSKKRGGNLGTDTQYF
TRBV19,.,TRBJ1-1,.,TGTGCCACCAAGACAGGGAACACTGAAGCTTTCTTT,CATKTGNTEAFF
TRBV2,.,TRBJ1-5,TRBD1,TGTGCCAGCACCACAGGGGCCCCTCAGCCCCAGCATTTT,CASTTGAPQPQHF